These 16 T cell receptor beta chains share one sample of origin, sequenced in a study of blood T cell repertoires in COVID-19. Clones were read by immunoSEQ multiplex PCR, and TCRdb kept only the in-frame ones, dropping some. This table holds fewer than 200,000 clones, approximately 95% found once. The material sequenced was peripheral blood. Every receptor here comes from a woman aged 45-59 years with acute or convalescent COVID-19.

In its sample, this clone was seen once. V gene TRBV7-9 combines with J gene TRBJ2-7; D is unresolved. The CDR3 extends over 11 amino acids. CDR1 SEHNR and CDR2 FQNEAQ come from the germline V gene (reference sequence). Deletions cut 5 bases from V and 3 bases from J, with 5 bases between. CDR3 protein: CASSQYYEQYF. CDR3 in DNA: TGTGCCAGCAGCCAGTACTACGAGCAGTACTTC. Together with reference TRBV7-9 and TRBJ2-7, the CDR3 gives the full variable domain: DTGVSQNPRHKITKRGQNVTFRCDPISEHNRLYWYRQTLGQGPEFLTYFQNEAQLEKSRLLSDRFSAERPKGSFSTLEIQRTEQGDSAMYLCASSQYYEQYFGPGTRLTVT.

The chain carries TRBV7-6 and TRBJ1-1, with TRBD1 matching 9 bases. The V gene end was trimmed by 1 base and the J gene end by 5 bases; junction bases not matched to a gene: 8. There are 16 residues in the CDR3. Germline CDR1 SGHVS, CDR2 FNYEAQ. CDR3 nucleotide sequence: TGTGCCAGCAGCTTAGGGCTCATGGACAGGGGTACTGAAGCTTTCTTT. Translated, it gives CASSLGLMDRGTEAFF. Variable domain in full (rest from reference TRBV7-6 and TRBJ1-1): GAGVSQSPRYKVTKRGQDVALRCDPISGHVSLYWYRQALGQGPEFLTYFNYEAQQDKSGLPNDRFSAERPEGSISTLTIQRTEQRDSAMYRCASSLGLMDRGTEAFFGQGTRLTVV.

The V gene is TRBV29-1, the J gene TRBJ1-5; 9 nucleotides match TRBD1. V shed 6 bases and J 5 bases; nucleotides not matched to a gene: 8. CDR1 is SQVTM, CDR2 ANQGSEA, per germline. The CDR3 has 14 residues. The CDR3 spells CSVASGTGHQPQHF. The CDR3 region has the DNA TGCAGCGTCGCCAGCGGGACAGGGCATCAGCCCCAGCATTTT. Drawing the rest from reference TRBV29-1 and TRBJ1-5, the complete variable domain is SAVISQKPSRDICQRGTSLTIQCQVDSQVTMMFWYRQQPGQSLTLIATANQGSEATYESGFVIDKFPISRPNLTFSTLTVSNMSPEDSSIYLCSVASGTGHQPQHFGDGTRLSIL.

The V call is TRBV9, the J call TRBJ2-5; D gene ambiguous. The V and J ends lost 0 bases and 1 base respectively, with 13 bases between them. The germline gives CDR1 SGDLS, CDR2 YYNGEE. The CDR3 is 16 amino acids. The chain's CDR3 is CASSVAPTILQETQYF. The CDR3 DNA sequence: TGTGCCAGCAGCGTAGCCCCAACAATTCTCCAAGAGACCCAGTACTTC. Combining the CDR3 with reference TRBV9 and TRBJ2-5 gives the whole variable domain DSGVTQTPKHLITATGQRVTLRCSPRSGDLSVYWYQQSLDQGLQFLIQYYNGEERAKGNILERFSAQQFPDLHSELNLSSLELGDSALYFCASSVAPTILQETQYFGPGTRLLVL.

CDR3 region: CASSQAFADGGPNTIYF. CDR3 coding DNA: TGTGCCAGCAGCCAAGCTTTTGCAGACGGAGGCCCAAACACCATATATTTT. The chain uses TRBV4-2 and TRBJ1-3; no clear D gene. The length of the CDR3 is 17 residues. Per the germline V gene, CDR1 is LGHNA and CDR2 is YNFKEQ. Between the trimmed V and J ends, which lost 1 base and 6 bases, there was a span of 19 bases.

This clone was observed a single time. This chain uses TRBV23-1 with TRBJ2-3, with unresolved D. TRBV23-1 is flagged as an ORF with uncertain function. The V gene lost 3 bases and the J gene lost 5 bases, with 18 bases spanning the gap. This CDR3 spans 16 amino acids. The CDR3 DNA follows: TGCGCCAGCAGTCAGATCTTTAGACACTTCTTAGATACGCAGTATTTT. Its translation: CASSQIFRHFLDTQYF.

V gene TRBV19 combines with J gene TRBJ1-4, with TRBD1 matching 10 bases. This CDR3 contains 16 residues. V lost 5 bases, J lost 6 bases, and 9 bases stayed unmatched. The germline CDR1 and CDR2 sequences are LNHDA and SQIVND (reference sequence). CDR3 bases: TGTGCCAGTAGTCGTGCCGGGGACAGGGGTGATGAAAAACTGTTTTTT. Protein: CASSRAGDRGDEKLFF.

The chain joins TRBV19 to TRBJ2-7, with 11 bases lining up with TRBD2. With 6 bases clipped from V and 2 bases from J, the junction kept 3 bases outside the gene matches. The CDR3 has 14 residues. The V gene's germline CDR1 is LNHDA and CDR2 SQIVND (reference sequence). CDR3 in amino acids: CASSLAGGTYEQYF. The CDR3, as DNA: TGTGCCAGTAGCCTAGCGGGGGGAACCTACGAGCAGTACTTC.

The V and J genes are TRBV28 and TRBJ1-5, with 7 bases that match TRBD1. The germline gives CDR1 MDHEN, CDR2 SYDVKM. The CDR3 length is 15 residues. J was trimmed by 1 base and V by 6 bases; bases with no gene match: 6. The CDR3 bases are TGTGCCAGCAGCGACTCCAGGGGGAGCAATCAGCCCCAGCATTTT. Protein: CASSDSRGSNQPQHF.

The V and J genes are TRBV11-2 and TRBJ2-1; no definite D call. The CDR3 sequence is 15 residues long. Trimming took off 0 bases at V and 7 bases at J, with 13 bases between the two ends. The V gene's germline CDR1 is SGHAT and CDR2 FQNNGV. The CDR3 DNA sequence: TGTGCCAGCAGCTTAGATACGCCAGTCTGGAATGAGCAGTTCTTC. Translated: CASSLDTPVWNEQFF.

This chain connects TRBV19 to TRBJ2-1, with a weak D call TRBD1 (5 bases). The CDR3 contains 13 residues. Trimming shortened V by 5 bases and J by 8 bases, and 13 bases separated the two germline ends. The germline gives CDR1 LNHDA, CDR2 SQIVND (reference sequence). CDR3 sequence: CASSRAGKDEQFF. The CDR3 bases are TGTGCCAGTAGTCGGGCAGGGAAAGATGAGCAGTTCTTC.

The chain is built from TRBV6-1 and TRBJ2-2, with TRBD2 matching over 7 bases. With 5 bases clipped from V and 4 bases from J, the junction kept 10 bases outside the gene matches. Looked up from germline, CDR1 is MNHNS and CDR2 is SASEGT. The CDR3 is 16 residues long. The CDR3 nucleotides read TGTGCCAGCAGTCAAGGCGCGGGAGTGGGCACCGGGGAGCTGTTTTTT. It translates to CASSQGAGVGTGELFF.

The CDR3, as DNA: TGTGCCAGTAATCCACGATTCGGTTTGAATGAGCAGTTCTTC. Translating it yields CASNPRFGLNEQFF. The chain employs TRBV19 and TRBJ2-1; D remains ambiguous. Trimming shortened V by 7 bases and J by 7 bases, and 17 bases separated the two germline ends. Germline CDR1 LNHDA, CDR2 SQIVND (reference sequence). The CDR3 is 14 amino acids.

The chain carries TRBV2 and TRBJ2-7, with 9 bases that match TRBD1. V lost 4 bases, J lost 2 bases, and 15 bases stayed unmatched. Germline V lookup: CDR1 SNHLY, CDR2 FYNNEI. The CDR3 sequence is 18 residues long. CDR3 sequence: CASSVPGQGTRVAYEQYF. The CDR3 nucleotides read TGTGCCAGCAGTGTCCCGGGACAGGGTACAAGGGTCGCCTACGAGCAGTACTTC. The full variable domain, in which reference TRBV2 and TRBJ2-7 provide the parts outside the CDR3, is EPEVTQTPSHQVTQMGQEVILRCVPISNHLYFYWYRQILGQKVEFLVSFYNNEISEKSEIFDDQFSVERPDGSNFTLKIRSTKLEDSAMYFCASSVPGQGTRVAYEQYFGPGTRLTVT.

The count of this clone is one. The chain recombines TRBV20-1 with TRBJ1-1, with 12 bases aligning to TRBD1. V gave up 3 bases and J gave up 5 bases; unmatched junction bases: 7. The germline V gene encodes CDR1 DFQATT and CDR2 SNEGSKA (reference sequence). The CDR3 consists of 15 residues. DNA for the CDR3: TGCAGTGCTAGTTCCGGGACAGGGGGCGGGACTGAAGCTTTCTTT. Its protein is CSASSGTGGGTEAFF.

The chain links TRBV5-1 to TRBJ1-2; D is uncertain. Germline CDR1 SGHRS, CDR2 YFSETQ. CDR3 size: 13 residues. V was trimmed by 0 bases and J by 8 bases, leaving 11 bases between them. CDR3 DNA sequence: TGCGCCAGCAGCTTGGATGAGGGCTCGGGCTACACCTTC. It is translated as CASSLDEGSGYTF. The full variable domain, with the rest looked up from reference TRBV5-1 and TRBJ1-2, is KAGVTQTPRYLIKTRGQQVTLSCSPISGHRSVSWYQQTPGQGLQFLFEYFSETQRNKGNFPGRFSGRQFSNSRSEMNVSTLELGDSALYLCASSLDEGSGYTFGSGTRLTVV.